The 28 T cell receptor beta chains in this list originate from one sample, sequenced in a study of blood T cell repertoires in COVID-19. TCRdb's table, derived via immunoSEQ multiplex PCR, lists solely in-frame clones and lacks some. This sample has a few hundred thousand clones, with just under 90% found just once. Sequencing used PBMCs or T cells enriched from blood (not recorded which). These receptors all stem from a woman in her 30s who had recovered from COVID-19.

V gene TRBV29-1 combines with J gene TRBJ1-1; a possible D gene is TRBD1 (5 bases). Trimming cost V 5 bases and J 4 bases, with 8 bases left between them. Germline CDR1 and CDR2: SQVTM and ANQGSEA. CDR3 size: 11 residues. This CDR3 is CSVRGGTEAFF. CDR3 DNA sequence: TGCAGCGTTCGGGGGGGCACTGAAGCTTTCTTT.

The V gene is TRBV5-8, the J gene TRBJ1-1; no clear D. V was cut by 0 bases and J by 7 bases, with 4 bases left in between. CDR1 and CDR2 (germline): SGHTS, YDEGEE. CDR3 length: 11 residues. CDR3 protein: CASSLVSEAFF. The CDR3 nucleotides read TGTGCCAGCAGCTTGGTCAGTGAAGCTTTCTTT.

V gene TRBV5-1 combines with J gene TRBJ2-2; D uncertain. V shed 0 bases and J shed 0 bases, with 6 bases lying between them. CDR1 and CDR2 (germline): SGHRS, YFSETQ. CDR3 length: 15 amino acids. The CDR3 sequence is CASSLDRSNTGELFF. The CDR3 region has the DNA TGCGCCAGCAGCTTGGACAGATCGAACACCGGGGAGCTGTTTTTT.

The V call is TRBV24-1, the J call TRBJ1-2; 7 nucleotides match TRBD1. The ends lost 3 bases at V and 5 bases at J; junction bases unmatched: 5. Germline CDR1 KGHDR, CDR2 SFDVKD. The CDR3 totals 14 residues. CDR3 bases: TGTGCCACCAGTGATACGAGACAGGGTTATGGCTACACCTTC. Protein product: CATSDTRQGYGYTF.

The CDR3 nucleotides are TGCGCCAGCAGCTCAGGGGGGTCTGGGGCCAACGTCCTGACTTTC. Encoded protein: CASSSGGSGANVLTF. This chain connects TRBV5-1 to TRBJ2-6, with D possibly being TRBD1 (7 bases). V was cut by 3 bases and J by 1 base, with 8 bases left in between. Germline V lookup: CDR1 SGHRS, CDR2 YFSETQ. The CDR3 sequence is 15 residues long. The full variable domain, with the rest looked up from reference TRBV5-1 and TRBJ2-6, is KAGVTQTPRYLIKTRGQQVTLSCSPISGHRSVSWYQQTPGQGLQFLFEYFSETQRNKGNFPGRFSGRQFSNSRSEMNVSTLELGDSALYLCASSSGGSGANVLTFGAGSRLTVL.

The chain employs TRBV24-1 and TRBJ2-3; no clear D. Germline-derived CDR1 and CDR2 are KGHDR and SFDVKD. Trimming stripped 4 bases from V and 4 bases from J, with 17 bases between. The CDR3 covers 16 residues. CDR3 residues: CATSDPISFGPDTQYF. As DNA, the CDR3 is TGTGCCACCAGTGACCCGATTTCGTTTGGCCCAGATACGCAGTATTTT.

The V and J genes are TRBV18 and TRBJ1-4, with 8 bases lining up with TRBD1. The germline V gene encodes CDR1 KGHSH and CDR2 LQKENI. The CDR3 spans 20 residues. The V and J ends lost 3 bases and 4 bases, in that order; junction bases with no gene match: 19. The DNA of the CDR3 is TGTGCCAGCTCACCTCCGTCACAGGGGGTGCCGGAGACTTATAATGAAAAACTGTTTTTT. Protein sequence: CASSPPSQGVPETYNEKLFF. The full variable domain, its missing parts supplied by reference TRBV18 and TRBJ1-4, is NAGVMQNPRHLVRRRGQEARLRCSPMKGHSHVYWYRQLPEEGLKFMVYLQKENIIDESGMPKERFSAEFPKEGPSILRIQQVVRGDSAAYFCASSPPSQGVPETYNEKLFFGSGTQLSVL.

This sequence joins TRBV11-2 and TRBJ2-1; D possibly corresponds to TRBD1 (6 bases). Germline values: CDR1 SGHAT, CDR2 FQNNGV. The CDR3 covers 14 residues. V dropped 6 bases and J dropped 7 bases, with 16 bases sitting between them. CDR3 sequence (DNA): TGTGCCAGCAGGAGACAGGTAGAGGGAAATGAGCAGTTCTTC. This gives the protein CASRRQVEGNEQFF.

This chain links TRBV19 with TRBJ1-2; TRBD1 might be the D (6 bases). The CDR3 is 12 amino acids. The ends were cut back, 3 bases at V and 8 bases at J, with 10 bases in the middle. CDR1 and CDR2 (germline): LNHDA, SQIVND (reference sequence). The CDR3 reads CASSIGQGGYTF. In nucleotides, the CDR3 is TGTGCCAGTAGTATCGGCCAGGGGGGCTACACCTTC.

This sequence joins TRBV5-1 and TRBJ2-7; 9 bases line up with TRBD1. The CDR3 has 14 amino acids. Germline values: CDR1 SGHRS, CDR2 YFSETQ. V trimming: 3 bases; J trimming: 1 base; junction bases outside the gene matches: 2. The CDR3: CASSSGTGSYEQYF. The CDR3 DNA follows: TGCGCCAGCAGCTCCGGGACAGGGTCCTACGAGCAGTACTTC.

J is TRBJ2-7 and V is TRBV5-1; 10 bases map to TRBD2. In germline, CDR1 is SGHRS, CDR2 YFSETQ. This CDR3 has 15 amino acids. The V segment lost 0 bases and the J segment 3 bases; nucleotides outside the gene matches: 3. CDR3 region: CASSLVVAGGYEQYF. The DNA for the CDR3 is TGCGCCAGCAGCTTGGTGGTAGCGGGGGGCTACGAGCAGTACTTC.

The rearrangement joins TRBV6-5 to TRBJ1-1, with 7 bases matching TRBD1. Trimming cost V 6 bases and J 4 bases; bases outside gene matches: 5. Germline CDR1 MNHEY, CDR2 SVGAGI. The CDR3 runs 13 residues. The CDR3 DNA sequence: TGTGCCAGCAGCAGAGGACAGGCCACTGAAGCTTTCTTT. It codes for CASSRGQATEAFF.

CDR3 nucleotide sequence: TGTGCCAGCAGTTGGGACAGGGGATCCAATGAGCAGTTCTTC. Protein product: CASSWDRGSNEQFF. This sequence joins TRBV28 and TRBJ2-1, with 10 bases matching TRBD1. CDR1 and CDR2 from the germline V gene are MDHEN and SYDVKM. This CDR3 region has 14 residues. V dropped 4 bases and J dropped 6; count of bases not matched to a gene: 3.

By share, this clone ranks as medium-sized. This chain connects TRBV29-1 to TRBJ1-2, with no clear D. With 2 bases removed from V and 4 bases from J, the gap between germline ends came to 11 bases. This CDR3 contains 13 residues. Germline values: CDR1 SQVTM, CDR2 ANQGSEA. DNA for the CDR3: TGCAGCGTTGAAATCAGTTGGTTCTATGGCTACACCTTC. Encoded protein: CSVEISWFYGYTF.

The V gene is TRBV5-4, the J gene TRBJ2-2; 10 bases align to TRBD1. The CDR3 loop spans 16 amino acids. Unmatched junction bases numbered 6, after V lost 1 base and J lost 6 bases. The germline V gene has CDR1 SGHNT and CDR2 YYREEE (reference sequence). CDR3 amino acids: CASSLRQGAPPGELFF. In nucleotides, the CDR3 is TGTGCCAGCAGCTTGAGACAGGGGGCGCCCCCCGGGGAGCTGTTTTTT.

V usage is TRBV29-1 and J usage is TRBJ1-1; D is possibly TRBD1 (6 bases). The CDR3 totals 14 residues. The germline CDR1 and CDR2 sequences are SQVTM and ANQGSEA. The V end was cut by 8 bases, the J end by 5 bases, with 21 bases between. CDR3 DNA sequence: TGCAGCACCCGAAGGGGGAACCCGGAGACTGAAGCTTTCTTT. This sequence encodes CSTRRGNPETEAFF. Looking up the rest from reference TRBV29-1 and TRBJ1-1 gives the full variable domain: SAVISQKPSRDICQRGTSLTIQCQVDSQVTMMFWYRQQPGQSLTLIATANQGSEATYESGFVIDKFPISRPNLTFSTLTVSNMSPEDSSIYLCSTRRGNPETEAFFGQGTRLTVV.

The V gene is TRBV5-1, the J gene TRBJ1-1, with TRBD1 as a possible D gene (5 bases). The CDR3 length is 15 residues. V was shortened by 7 bases and J by 0 bases, with 16 bases between the two germline ends. CDR1 and CDR2 from the germline V gene are SGHRS and YFSETQ. As DNA, the CDR3 is TGCGCCAGCCGCCGGGACTATAGGATGAACACTGAAGCTTTCTTT. It is translated as CASRRDYRMNTEAFF.

CDR3 region: CASSFKGGYSYEQYF. The DNA for the CDR3 is TGTGCCAGCAGCTTTAAAGGGGGATACTCCTACGAGCAGTACTTC. V gene TRBV5-4 combines with J gene TRBJ2-7; perhaps TRBD1 as D (6 bases). The CDR3 consists of 15 residues. The ends were cut back, 2 bases at V and 0 bases at J, with 12 bases in the middle. CDR1 SGHNT and CDR2 YYREEE come from the germline V gene (reference sequence).

The rearrangement uses TRBV19 and TRBJ2-7; 13 bases are shared with TRBD2. The trim removed 3 bases at V and 6 bases at J, leaving 8 bases unmatched. Germline V CDR1 and CDR2: LNHDA, SQIVND (reference sequence). The CDR3 extends over 16 amino acids. The CDR3 DNA reads TGTGCCAGTAGTATCACACCGGGACTAGCGGGAAGCGAGCAGTACTTC. It encodes CASSITPGLAGSEQYF.

The CDR3 DNA sequence: TGTGCCAGCAGTTACTCTGGGACTGCCGGAGATGAGCAGTTCTTC. Its protein is CASSYSGTAGDEQFF. This chain joins TRBV6-5 and TRBJ2-1, with D tentatively TRBD2 (6 bases). Trimming removed 0 bases from V and 8 bases from J, with 14 bases in between. Germline V lookup: CDR1 MNHEY, CDR2 SVGAGI. There are 15 residues in the CDR3.

The gene calls are TRBV24-1 and TRBJ2-7; TRBD2 is a possible D gene (5 bases). Germline CDR1 KGHDR, CDR2 SFDVKD. The CDR3 covers 15 residues. V lost 4 bases and J lost 5, with 17 bases in between. The CDR3: CATSDRDPGSHEQYF. CDR3 sequence (DNA): TGTGCCACCAGTGACCGGGATCCGGGTAGCCACGAGCAGTACTTC.

This clone appeared once. This chain uses TRBV6-1 with TRBJ2-5, with D possibly matching TRBD2 (7 bases). Germline V CDR1 and CDR2: MNHNS, SASEGT. The germline V and J ends were trimmed by 3 bases and 6 bases, with 17 bases remaining between them. The CDR3 spans 15 residues. CDR3 nucleotide sequence: TGTGCCAGCAGTGACCCCGGAGGGAGGGGGAAGACCCAGTACTTC. It encodes CASSDPGGRGKTQYF.

The chain employs TRBV9 and TRBJ1-2; no firm D call. CDR1 is SGDLS and CDR2 is YYNGEE in the germline V gene. This CDR3 has 13 amino acids. Trimming took off 3 bases at V and 8 bases at J, with 14 bases between the two ends. In nucleotides, the CDR3 is TGTGCCAGCAGCGCCGGACTCTTCGAAGGCTACACCTTC. Amino acid sequence: CASSAGLFEGYTF.

This chain links TRBV7-8 with TRBJ1-5; TRBD1 matches at 8 bases. The CDR3 consists of 15 residues. Germline CDR1 reads SGHVS; CDR2 reads FQNEAQ. V lost 3 bases to trimming and J lost 10 bases; unmatched junction nucleotides: 11. The CDR3 sequence is CASSFDRGPATPQHF. DNA of the CDR3: TGTGCCAGCAGCTTCGACAGGGGACCCGCCACTCCCCAGCATTTT.

V usage is TRBV6-6 and J usage is TRBJ2-7; D unresolved. V was cut by 6 bases and J by 1 base, with 7 bases left in between. Germline CDR1 and CDR2: MNHNY and SVGAGI (reference sequence). CDR3 length: 12 amino acids. The CDR3 region has the DNA TGTGCCAGCAGGGTAACTTCCTACGAGCAGTACTTC. Its protein product is CASRVTSYEQYF.

The chain carries TRBV18 and TRBJ1-6, with D possibly TRBD1 on 5 matching bases. Germline V gene sequence: CDR1 KGHSH, CDR2 LQKENI. V lost 3 bases and J 8 bases, leaving 8 bases between the germline ends. This CDR3 is 13 amino acids long. The CDR3 DNA reads as TGTGCCAGCTCACCGTCCAGGGATTCACCCCTCCACTTT. The encoded protein is CASSPSRDSPLHF.

The rearrangement joins TRBV25-1 to TRBJ1-3; TRBD1 matches at 9 bases. Germline V gene sequence: CDR1 MGHDK, CDR2 SYGVNS. V gave up 4 bases and J gave up 7 bases; unmatched junction bases: 8. The CDR3 totals 15 residues. CDR3 DNA: TGTGCCAGCAGTGGAAGGGACAGGGAGATCAACACCATATATTTT. This codes for CASSGRDREINTIYF.

J is TRBJ2-4 and V is TRBV7-2; TRBD2 matches at 8 bases. The CDR3 is 15 residues long. Germline lookup yields CDR1 SGHTA and CDR2 FQGNSA. V was pared by 4 bases and J by 9 bases, with 11 bases of the junction left unmatched. The CDR3 region is CASSSLRGGGFIQYF. CDR3 bases: TGTGCCAGCAGCTCCCTTCGAGGCGGGGGGTTCATTCAGTACTTC.